This TCR beta chain was obtained from a study of blood T cell repertoires in COVID-19. Authors' methods: By means of reference gene primer amplification, nucleated cell counts were estimated. The method was immunoSEQ multiplex PCR; TCRdb's version includes in-frame clones alone and lacks a portion of them. The V and J calls and clone size are taken from that table; D and trimming were inferred from the DNA. In the table there are about 140,000 clones, 78% of which are singletons. The germline gives CDR1 SGHTA, CDR2 FQGNSA. The CDR3 loop spans 13 amino acids. Trimming took 6 bases from V and 0 from J, leaving 8 bases between them.

The material sequenced was peripheral blood. The J gene is TRBJ2-5, the V gene TRBV7-2; maybe TRBD1 (6 bases). The TCR was taken from a man aged 55 to 69 who had recovered from COVID-19. CDR3 in DNA: TGTGCCAGCAGTGGGACACACCAAGAGACCCAGTACTTC. Residues: CASSGTHQETQYF.